These 26 T cell receptor beta chains came from one sample sequenced in a study of regulatory T cells in long-lasting Graves disease. RNA isolated from PBMCs was used to make the TCR library. TCRdb used MiXCR to reprocess the reads, holding one entry per CDR3 protein. The repertoire holds some 800 distinct CDR3 sequences, less than 80% seen once, with 10% to 15% in the top ten. The sequences come from peripheral blood mononuclear cells (PBMCs), collected with antithyroid drug treatment, in newly diagnosed or persistent Graves disease (not recorded which). The source of these receptors is a female donor with Graves disease.

This chain connects TRBV7-8 to TRBJ2-5, with TRBD2 matching 10 bases. Germline values: CDR1 SGHVS, CDR2 FQNEAQ. The trim removed 1 base at V and 5 bases at J, leaving 7 bases unmatched. The CDR3 covers 16 residues. The CDR3 coding sequence is TGTGCCAGCAGCTTAGGACCAGCGGGGGGGCCCGAGACCCAGTACTTC. It is translated as CASSLGPAGGPETQYF.

The chain carries TRBV28 and TRBJ1-4; 8 bases match TRBD1. Germline V lookup: CDR1 MDHEN, CDR2 SYDVKM. There are 15 residues in the CDR3. Losses at the gene ends were 6 bases for V and 4 bases for J; bases not matched to a gene: 7. CDR3 sequence (DNA): TGTGCCAGCAGACCCCACAGGGGGGTTAATGAAAAACTGTTTTTT. Translation gives CASRPHRGVNEKLFF.

The chain uses TRBV5-1 and TRBJ2-1; 10 bases agree with TRBD2. V gave up 4 bases and J gave up 4 bases; unmatched junction bases: 2. Germline CDR1 and CDR2: SGHRS and YFSETQ. The CDR3 length is 14 residues. Written as DNA, the CDR3 is TGCGCCAGCAGCCCAGCGGGAGGGTACAATGAGCAGTTCTTC. This encodes CASSPAGGYNEQFF.

This clonotype turned up a few times. A read error may account for a junction end that differs from germline. The chain has TRBV5-1 and TRBJ2-7; possibly TRBD2 for D (5 bases). The CDR3 has 11 residues. Looked up from germline, CDR1 is SGHRS and CDR2 is YFSETQ. The CDR3, as DNA: TGCGCCAGCAGCTTGCTCGGGAAGTATGAGTTC. Translated, it gives CASSLLGKYEF.

The chain combines TRBV11-2 with TRBJ2-5; D unresolved. Trimming removed 2 bases at V and 5 bases at J, with 12 bases between. The germline V gene has CDR1 SGHAT and CDR2 FQNNGV. The CDR3 contains 14 residues. Here the CDR3 reads CASSLPGDGETQYF. CDR3 sequence (DNA): TGTGCCAGCAGCTTACCAGGAGACGGGGAGACCCAGTACTTC.

This chain links TRBV27 with TRBJ1-2; D ambiguous. Trimming left V 11 bases short and J 4 bases short, with 20 bases between. Germline CDR1 MNHEY, CDR2 SMNVEV (reference sequence). The CDR3 consists of 14 residues. The CDR3 DNA reads TGTGCCTCCCAACGGTCGTCGGGGAGCTATGGCTACACCTTC. Translated, it gives CASQRSSGSYGYTF.

The chain uses TRBV6-1 and TRBJ2-5; 7 positions match TRBD2. CDR3 length: 15 amino acids. The ends lost 6 bases at V and 5 bases at J; junction bases unmatched: 12. Germline loops: CDR1 MNHNS, CDR2 SASEGT. Here the CDR3 DNA reads TGTGCCAGCAGAGTGAGCGGGTCGCGGGGGGAGACCCAGTACTTC. Translation gives CASRVSGSRGETQYF.

J is TRBJ2-1 and V is TRBV6-5; a possible D gene is TRBD2 (6 bases). The germline V gene has CDR1 MNHEY and CDR2 SVGAGI. Between the trimmed V and J ends, which lost 4 bases and 12 bases, there was a span of 13 bases. The CDR3 runs to 12 residues. CDR3 sequence reads: CASSSLGGRQFF. CDR3 nucleotides: TGTGCCAGCAGTTCTTTAGGAGGGAGGCAGTTCTTC.

The V and J genes are TRBV5-4 and TRBJ2-1; 11 nucleotides align to TRBD2. The CDR3 is 16 amino acids. Trimming at V came to 2 bases and at J to 5 bases, leaving 6 bases not matched to a gene. Germline assignment: CDR1 SGHNT and CDR2 YYREEE (reference sequence). CDR3 coding DNA: TGTGCCAGCAGCTTAGTAGCGGGGGGGACAAACAATGAGCAGTTCTTC. This sequence encodes CASSLVAGGTNNEQFF.

This clonotype was detected a few times. V gene TRBV4-1 combines with J gene TRBJ2-3; no clear D gene. The CDR3 spans 12 residues. Germline assignment: CDR1 MGHRA and CDR2 YSYEKL. Trimming removed 1 base at V and 6 bases at J, with 5 bases between. Written as DNA, the CDR3 is TGCGCCAGCAGCCAAGTTGGGGATACGCAGTATTTT. Translation gives CASSQVGDTQYF.

This clonotype was detected only once. The chain links TRBV29-1 to TRBJ1-1, with TRBD1 as a possible D gene (5 bases). This CDR3 spans 14 amino acids. The V end lost 3 bases, the J end lost 4 bases, and 15 bases lay between the germline ends. CDR1 is SQVTM and CDR2 is ANQGSEA in the germline V gene. As DNA, the CDR3 is TGCAGCGTTGATTACGGGGGAAAGGGCACTGAAGCTTTCTTT. Translation gives CSVDYGGKGTEAFF.

The V and J genes are TRBV7-9 and TRBJ1-3; D gene ambiguous. Trimming pared 1 base from V and 0 bases from J, leaving 7 bases between. The CDR3 length is 15 residues. Germline values: CDR1 SEHNR, CDR2 FQNEAQ (reference sequence). CDR3 bases: TGTGCCAGCAGCTTAGACAGACGCTCTGGAAACACCATATATTTT. Its translation: CASSLDRRSGNTIYF.

CDR3 in amino acids: CASSQEQGARTDTQYF. CDR3 in DNA: TGCGCCAGCAGCCAAGAACAGGGGGCGAGGACAGATACGCAGTATTTT. The rearrangement links TRBV5-1 to TRBJ2-3, with 9 positions matching TRBD1. Germline assignment: CDR1 SGHRS and CDR2 YFSETQ. This CDR3 region has 16 residues. Trimming at V came to 4 bases and at J to 3 bases, leaving 9 bases not matched to a gene.

CDR3 DNA sequence: TGCAGTGCTAGGGACACTCGATTCTACAATGAGCAGTTCTTC. The encoded protein is CSARDTRFYNEQFF. This rearrangement joins TRBV20-1 to TRBJ2-1, with a tentative D call TRBD1 (5 bases). Trimming took off 3 bases at V and 3 bases at J, with 12 bases between the two ends. Germline V lookup: CDR1 DFQATT, CDR2 SNEGSKA (reference sequence). There are 14 residues in the CDR3.

CDR3 in DNA: TGTGCCAGCAGCTCCCGGCCAACAAGTGACTATGGCTACACCTTC. The encoded protein is CASSSRPTSDYGYTF. The chain has TRBV7-2 and TRBJ1-2; unclear D gene. Germline loops: CDR1 SGHTA, CDR2 FQGNSA. CDR3 length: 15 amino acids. The V end was cut by 4 bases, the J end by 3 bases, with 15 bases between. Full variable domain (outside the CDR3, taken from reference TRBV7-2 and TRBJ1-2): GAGVSQSPSNKVTEKGKDVELRCDPISGHTALYWYRQSLGQGLEFLIYFQGNSAPDKSGLPSDRFSAERTGGSVSTLTIQRTQQEDSAVYLCASSSRPTSDYGYTFGSGTRLTVV.

This clonotype appeared a few times. V gene TRBV6-1 combines with J gene TRBJ1-1; D is unclear. The CDR3 runs to 14 residues. With 6 bases removed from V and 6 bases from J, the gap between germline ends came to 17 bases. The germline gives CDR1 MNHNS, CDR2 SASEGT. This CDR3 reads CASSQYDTRPEAFF. As DNA, the CDR3 is TGTGCCAGCAGCCAATACGACACCCGACCTGAAGCTTTCTTT.

Only a few counts were recorded for this clonotype. The chain carries TRBV19 and TRBJ2-7; TRBD1 aligns across 10 bases. The V gene end was trimmed by 10 bases and the J gene end by 5 bases; junction bases not matched to a gene: 8. CDR1 is LNHDA, CDR2 SQIVND, per germline (reference sequence). The CDR3 is 13 residues long. CDR3 sequence: CATGQGVKNEQYF. The CDR3 DNA sequence: TGTGCCACAGGACAGGGGGTGAAAAACGAGCAGTACTTC.

This clonotype was counted only a few times. This chain uses TRBV29-1 with TRBJ2-7; weak D call: TRBD2 (6 bases). V was pared by 4 bases and J by 5 bases, with 12 bases between. The germline CDR1 and CDR2 sequences are SQVTM and ANQGSEA. This CDR3 has 12 residues. The CDR3 is CSVVGRQDEQYF. The CDR3 nucleotides are TGCAGCGTTGTAGGGAGGCAGGACGAGCAGTACTTC.

The gene calls are TRBV6-2 or TRBV6-3 and TRBJ2-7, with 13 positions matching TRBD2. The CDR3 length is 15 residues. Germline trimming cut 4 bases from V and 5 bases from J; bases unmatched to any gene: 5. Germline CDR1 reads MNHEY; CDR2 reads SVGEGT. The CDR3 here is CASSSRTSGSDEQYF. DNA for the CDR3: TGTGCCAGCAGTTCCCGGACTAGCGGGAGCGACGAGCAGTACTTC.

The chain combines TRBV6-1 with TRBJ2-6; D is possibly TRBD2 (6 bases). Germline loops: CDR1 MNHNS, CDR2 SASEGT. V was clipped by 1 base and J by 0 bases, with 13 bases between them. The CDR3 totals 18 residues. This CDR3 reads CASSEVTEGNSGANVLTF. Written as DNA, the CDR3 is TGTGCCAGCAGTGAAGTAACGGAGGGAAACTCTGGGGCCAACGTCCTGACTTTC.

The chain carries TRBV5-4 and TRBJ2-3, with D tentatively TRBD1 or TRBD2 (5 bases each). This CDR3 is 15 amino acids long. Germline CDR1 is SGHNT and CDR2 is YYREEE (reference sequence). V lost 0 bases and J lost 1, with 9 bases in between. The CDR3 region is CASSLELGGTDTQYF. The CDR3 nucleotides are TGTGCCAGCAGCTTGGAGTTGGGGGGCACAGATACGCAGTATTTT.

V and J are TRBV6-2 or TRBV6-3 and TRBJ2-7; D may match TRBD1 or TRBD2 (5 bases each). Trimming stripped 6 bases from V and 2 bases from J, with 23 bases between. Germline V gene lookup returns CDR1 MNHEY and CDR2 SVGEGT. CDR3 length equals 17 residues. The CDR3 DNA reads as TGTGCCAGCAGACCCATTCCTTCGGGGCAGAAAACCTACGAGCAGTACTTC. Translating gives CASRPIPSGQKTYEQYF.

This chain uses TRBV10-3 with TRBJ2-7; 9 bases fit TRBD2. The CDR3 is 14 residues long. Germline V gene lookup returns CDR1 ENHRY and CDR2 SYGVKD. With V trimmed by 6 bases and J by 5 bases, 8 bases remained unmatched. The CDR3: CAIRDSGSSDEQYF. In nucleotides, the CDR3 is TGTGCCATCAGGGATAGCGGGAGCTCGGACGAGCAGTACTTC.

J is TRBJ2-5 and V is TRBV11-1; 10 bases match TRBD2. The CDR3 is 16 residues long. Germline V lookup: CDR1 SGHAT, CDR2 FQDESV (reference sequence). The V and J ends lost 4 bases and 1 base, in that order; junction bases with no gene match: 6. CDR3 in amino acids: CASSSRTSGLQETQYF. The CDR3 region has the DNA TGTGCCAGCAGCTCACGGACTAGCGGACTCCAAGAGACCCAGTACTTC.

The chain has TRBV14 and TRBJ2-3; no definite D call. This CDR3 is 16 amino acids long. V was trimmed by 3 bases and J by 0 bases, leaving 13 bases between them. The V gene's germline CDR1 is SGHDN and CDR2 FVKESK. DNA of the CDR3: TGTGCCAGCAGCCAGGCCCTTGGAGTTAGCACAGATACGCAGTATTTT. Its translation is CASSQALGVSTDTQYF.

This clonotype was counted only a few times. The rearrangement joins TRBV30 to TRBJ2-7, with 9 bases matching TRBD1. Germline V gene lookup returns CDR1 GTSNPN and CDR2 SVGIG (reference sequence). This CDR3 contains 16 residues. V dropped 4 bases and J dropped 2; count of bases not matched to a gene: 12. The DNA of the CDR3 is TGTGCCTGGATGGGTCCGGGACAGGGAACCCCCTACGAGCAGTACTTC. Translation gives CAWMGPGQGTPYEQYF.